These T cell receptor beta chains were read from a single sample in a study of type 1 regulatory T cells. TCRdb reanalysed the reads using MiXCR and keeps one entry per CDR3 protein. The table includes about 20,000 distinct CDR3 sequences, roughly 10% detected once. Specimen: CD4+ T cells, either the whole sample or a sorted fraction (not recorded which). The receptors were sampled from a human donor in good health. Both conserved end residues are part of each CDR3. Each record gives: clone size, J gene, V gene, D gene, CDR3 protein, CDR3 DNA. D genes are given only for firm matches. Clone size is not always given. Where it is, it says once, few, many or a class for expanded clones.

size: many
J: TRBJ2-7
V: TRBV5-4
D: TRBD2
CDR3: CASGREAGYEQYF
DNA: TGTGCCAGCGGACGGGAGGCGGGCTACGAGCAGTACTTC

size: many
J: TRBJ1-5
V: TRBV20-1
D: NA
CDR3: CSARPPGGFGNQPQHF
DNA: TGCAGTGCTAGACCACCGGGGGGTTTTGGCAATCAGCCCCAGCATTTT

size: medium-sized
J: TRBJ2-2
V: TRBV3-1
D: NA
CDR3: CASSQVRMNTGELFF
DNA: TGTGCCAGCAGCCAAGTTCGGATGAACACCGGGGAGCTGTTTTTT

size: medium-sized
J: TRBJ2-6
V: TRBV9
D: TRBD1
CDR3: CASSVPDRVIYSGANVLTF
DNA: TGTGCCAGCAGCGTCCCGGACAGGGTTATTTACTCTGGGGCCAACGTCCTGACTTTC

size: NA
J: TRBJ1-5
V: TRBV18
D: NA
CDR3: CASSRDGKNQPQHF
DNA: TGTGCCAGCTCAAGGGACGGAAAAAATCAGCCCCAGCATTTT

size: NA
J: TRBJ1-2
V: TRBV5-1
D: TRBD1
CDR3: CASSFGEGGGRGYTF
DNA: TGCGCCAGCAGCTTTGGGGAAGGAGGGGGCCGGGGCTACACCTTC

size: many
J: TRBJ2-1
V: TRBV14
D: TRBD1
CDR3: CASSLRQGVPYNEQFF
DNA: TGTGCCAGCAGCCTCAGACAGGGGGTGCCCTACAATGAGCAGTTCTTC

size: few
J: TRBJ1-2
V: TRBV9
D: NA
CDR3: CASSPHPSGINYGYTF
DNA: TGTGCCAGCAGCCCACATCCCTCCGGGATAAACTATGGCTACACCTTC

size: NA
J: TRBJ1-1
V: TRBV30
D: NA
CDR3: CAWSVSVNTKAFF
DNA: TGTGCCTGGAGTGTAAGCGTGAACACTAAAGCTTTCTTT

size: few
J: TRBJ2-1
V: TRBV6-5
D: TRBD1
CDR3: CASRPAGTDYNEQFF
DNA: TGTGCCAGCAGACCGGCCGGGACAGATTACAATGAGCAGTTCTTC

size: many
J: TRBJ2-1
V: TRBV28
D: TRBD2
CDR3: CASSLGTSGSYNEQFF
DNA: TGTGCCAGCAGTTTAGGTACTAGCGGGAGTTACAATGAGCAGTTCTTC

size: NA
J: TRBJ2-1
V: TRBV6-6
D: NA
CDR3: CASMAYSYNEQFF
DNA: TGTGCCAGCATGGCGTACTCCTACAATGAGCAGTTCTTC

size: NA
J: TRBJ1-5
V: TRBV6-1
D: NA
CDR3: CASSVDQPQHF
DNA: TGTGCCAGCAGTGTCGACCAGCCCCAGCATTTT

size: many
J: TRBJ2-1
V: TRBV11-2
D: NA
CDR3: CASSPHNNEQFF
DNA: TGTGCCAGCAGCCCGCATAACAATGAGCAGTTCTTC

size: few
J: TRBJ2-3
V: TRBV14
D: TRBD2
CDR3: CASSQQGLAALGDTQYF
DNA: TGTGCCAGCAGCCAGCAGGGACTAGCGGCCCTAGGAGATACGCAGTATTTT

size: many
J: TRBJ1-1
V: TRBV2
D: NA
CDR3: CASSELGTRAEAFF
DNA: TGTGCCAGCAGTGAGTTGGGGACACGGGCTGAAGCTTTCTTT

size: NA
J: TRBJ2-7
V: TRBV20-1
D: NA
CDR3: CSVSRDEQYF
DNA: TGCAGTGTATCGAGGGACGAGCAGTACTTC

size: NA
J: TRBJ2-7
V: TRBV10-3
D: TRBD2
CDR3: CALGRGTSGSYEQYF
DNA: TGTGCCTTAGGGCGGGGGACTAGCGGGAGTTACGAGCAGTACTTC

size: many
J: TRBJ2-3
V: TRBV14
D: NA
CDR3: CASSLGSRTDTQYF
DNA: TGTGCCAGCAGCCTCGGGAGCCGCACAGATACGCAGTATTTT

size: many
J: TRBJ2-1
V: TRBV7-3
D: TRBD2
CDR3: CASSPGLANDEQFF
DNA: TGTGCCAGCAGCCCAGGACTAGCGAACGATGAGCAGTTCTTC

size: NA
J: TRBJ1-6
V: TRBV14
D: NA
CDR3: CASSQERRQNSPLHF
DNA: TGTGCCAGCAGCCAAGAAAGGAGGCAGAATTCACCCCTCCACTTT

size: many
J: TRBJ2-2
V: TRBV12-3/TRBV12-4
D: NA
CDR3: CAGGGNTGELFF
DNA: TGTGCCGGGGGCGGGAACACCGGGGAGCTGTTTTTT

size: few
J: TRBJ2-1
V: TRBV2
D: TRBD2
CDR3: CASSPQTSGGNEQFF
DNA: TGTGCCAGCAGCCCCCAGACTAGCGGGGGCAATGAGCAGTTCTTC

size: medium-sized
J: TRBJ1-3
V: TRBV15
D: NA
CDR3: CATSRDPGAGNTIYF
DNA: TGTGCCACCAGCAGAGATCCCGGGGCTGGAAACACCATATATTTT

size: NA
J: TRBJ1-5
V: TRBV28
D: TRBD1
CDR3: CASSLPMAGGQPQHF
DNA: TGTGCCAGCAGTTTACCAATGGCAGGGGGGCAGCCCCAGCATTTT

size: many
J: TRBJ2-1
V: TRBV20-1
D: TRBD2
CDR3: CSARRTSANNEQFF
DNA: TGCAGTGCTCGGCGGACTAGCGCTAACAATGAGCAGTTCTTC

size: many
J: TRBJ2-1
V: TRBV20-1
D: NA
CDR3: CSASPPGALYNEQFF
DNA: TGCAGTGCTAGCCCCCCAGGGGCCTTGTACAATGAGCAGTTCTTC

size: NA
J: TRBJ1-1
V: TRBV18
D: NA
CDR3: CASSPPGRSNTEAFF
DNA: TGTGCCAGCTCACCACCGGGGAGGTCGAACACTGAAGCTTTCTTT

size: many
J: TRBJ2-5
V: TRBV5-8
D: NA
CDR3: CASRRARRETQYF
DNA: TGTGCCAGCAGGCGGGCTCGCCGTGAGACCCAGTACTTC

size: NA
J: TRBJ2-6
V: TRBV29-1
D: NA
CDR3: CSVENKGSPGANVLTF
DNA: TGCAGCGTTGAAAATAAAGGGAGCCCTGGGGCCAACGTCCTGACTTTC

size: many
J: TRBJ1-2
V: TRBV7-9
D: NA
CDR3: CASSSSFVDVFYGYTF
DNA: TGTGCCAGCAGCTCCAGCTTCGTGGACGTATTCTATGGCTACACCTTC

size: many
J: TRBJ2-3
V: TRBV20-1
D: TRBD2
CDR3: CSATSGSRDTQYF
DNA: TGCAGTGCGACTAGCGGGTCCAGGGATACGCAGTATTTT

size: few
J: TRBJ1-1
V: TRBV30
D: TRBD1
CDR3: CAWNPGGHTEAFF
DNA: TGTGCCTGGAACCCAGGGGGCCACACTGAAGCTTTCTTT

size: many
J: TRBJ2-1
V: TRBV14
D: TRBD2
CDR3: CASSQKAGGPREQFF
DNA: TGTGCCAGCAGCCAAAAAGCGGGAGGGCCCCGAGAGCAGTTCTTC

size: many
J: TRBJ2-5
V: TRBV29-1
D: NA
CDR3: CSARYGQETQYF
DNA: TGCAGCGCCCGGTACGGTCAAGAGACCCAGTACTTC

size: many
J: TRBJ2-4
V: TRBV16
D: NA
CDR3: CASSLGSIIAKNIQYF
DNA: TGTGCCAGCAGCCTTGGCAGTATTATAGCCAAAAACATTCAGTACTTC

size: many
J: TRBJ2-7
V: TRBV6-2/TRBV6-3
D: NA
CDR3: CASSNIRGEQYF
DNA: TGTGCCAGCAGCAACATTCGGGGGGAGCAGTACTTC

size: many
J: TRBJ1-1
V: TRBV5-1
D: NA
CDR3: CASSGGQMNTEAFF
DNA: TGCGCCAGCAGCGGAGGACAGATGAACACTGAAGCTTTCTTT

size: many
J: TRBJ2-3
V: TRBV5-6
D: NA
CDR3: CASSLVAGRIFTDTQYF
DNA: TGTGCCAGCAGCTTGGTCGCGGGACGGATTTTTACAGATACGCAGTATTTT

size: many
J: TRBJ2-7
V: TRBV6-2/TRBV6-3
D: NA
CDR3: CASITDGNSYEQYF
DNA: TGTGCCAGCATCACAGACGGAAACTCCTACGAGCAGTACTTC

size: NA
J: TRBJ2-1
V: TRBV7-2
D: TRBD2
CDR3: CASSFGRRLAISYNEQFF
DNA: TGTGCCAGCAGCTTCGGGAGGAGGCTAGCTATATCCTACAATGAGCAGTTCTTC

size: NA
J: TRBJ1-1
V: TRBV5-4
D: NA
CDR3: CASSLGGPQKTEAFF
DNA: TGTGCCAGCTCCCTGGGGGGACCCCAAAAGACTGAAGCTTTCTTT